A single sample is the source of the 5 T cell receptor beta chains below, sequenced in a study of blood T cell repertoires in COVID-19. Sequenced by immunoSEQ multiplex PCR; TCRdb stores in-frame clones only, minus some. The sample lists around 250,000 clones; about 80% were seen once. The sample was PBMCs or T cells enriched from blood (not recorded which). The receptors here all came from a man aged 45 to 65 who had recovered from COVID-19.

The chain has TRBV11-1 and TRBJ1-6; no firm D call. Trimming left V 1 base short and J 8 bases short, with 6 bases between. The CDR3 runs to 13 residues. From germline, CDR1 is SGHAT and CDR2 FQDESV (reference sequence). The CDR3 region is CASSLVADSPLHF. CDR3 in DNA: TGTGCCAGCAGCTTAGTGGCTGATTCACCCCTCCACTTT.

The chain uses TRBV9 and TRBJ1-1; a weak D match, TRBD1 (6 bases). This CDR3 has 14 amino acids. Germline V CDR1 and CDR2: SGDLS, YYNGEE. Trimming took 4 bases from V and 4 from J, leaving 14 bases between them. CDR3 amino acids: CASSSEKGGTEAFF. In DNA form, the CDR3 reads TGTGCCAGCAGCTCCGAGAAAGGGGGCACTGAAGCTTTCTTT.

This chain joins TRBV9 and TRBJ2-7; D perhaps matches TRBD2 (5 bases). The length of the CDR3 is 15 residues. Germline CDR1 is SGDLS and CDR2 is YYNGEE. Between the trimmed V and J ends, which lost 0 bases and 3 bases, there was a span of 13 bases. The DNA of the CDR3 is TGTGCCAGCAGCGTAGAAAGCGACGGAGGCTACGAGCAGTACTTC. Protein sequence: CASSVESDGGYEQYF.

The CDR3 here is CASRRDWSEEKLFF. CDR3 nucleotide sequence: TGTGCCAGCCGGAGGGATTGGTCGGAGGAAAAACTGTTTTTT. The V call is TRBV6-5, the J call TRBJ1-4, with D hard to call. From germline, CDR1 is MNHEY and CDR2 SVGAGI. This CDR3 comprises 14 residues. V lost 8 bases to trimming and J lost 8 bases, with 18 bases between them.

The rearrangement joins TRBV18 to TRBJ2-3; 8 bases agree with TRBD2. Germline lookup yields CDR1 KGHSH and CDR2 LQKENI. This CDR3 region has 17 residues. The J segment lost 4 bases and the V segment lost 0 bases, leaving 9 bases of the junction unmatched. CDR3 in DNA: TGTGCCAGCTCACCACCCAGCGGGGGCGGTAAGGCAGATACGCAGTATTTT. Protein product: CASSPPSGGGKADTQYF.